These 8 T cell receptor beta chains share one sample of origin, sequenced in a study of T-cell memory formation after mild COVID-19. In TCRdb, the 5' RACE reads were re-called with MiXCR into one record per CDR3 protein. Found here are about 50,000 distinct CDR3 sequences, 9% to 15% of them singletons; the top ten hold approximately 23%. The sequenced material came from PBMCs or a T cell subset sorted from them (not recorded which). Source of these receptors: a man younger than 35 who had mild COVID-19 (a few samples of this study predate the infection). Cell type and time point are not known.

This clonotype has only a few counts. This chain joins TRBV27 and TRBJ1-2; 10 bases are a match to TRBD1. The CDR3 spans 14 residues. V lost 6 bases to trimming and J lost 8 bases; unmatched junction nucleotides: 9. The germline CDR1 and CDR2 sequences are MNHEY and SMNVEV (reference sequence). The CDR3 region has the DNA TGTGCCAGCAGGCCGGGACAGGGGATGGGAGGCTACACCTTC. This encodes CASRPGQGMGGYTF.

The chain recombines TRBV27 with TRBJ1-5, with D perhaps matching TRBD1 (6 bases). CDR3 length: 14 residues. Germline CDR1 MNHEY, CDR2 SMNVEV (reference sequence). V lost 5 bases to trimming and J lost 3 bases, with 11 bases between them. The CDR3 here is CASSPQGPNQPQHF. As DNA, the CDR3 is TGTGCCAGCAGTCCACAGGGCCCCAATCAGCCCCAGCATTTT.

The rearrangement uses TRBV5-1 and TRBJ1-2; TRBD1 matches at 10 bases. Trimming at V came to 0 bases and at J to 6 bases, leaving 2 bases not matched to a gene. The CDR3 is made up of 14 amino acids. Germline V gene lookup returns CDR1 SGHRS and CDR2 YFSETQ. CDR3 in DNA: TGCGCCAGCAGCTTGGGACAGGGGGCGGATGGCTACACCTTC. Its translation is CASSLGQGADGYTF.

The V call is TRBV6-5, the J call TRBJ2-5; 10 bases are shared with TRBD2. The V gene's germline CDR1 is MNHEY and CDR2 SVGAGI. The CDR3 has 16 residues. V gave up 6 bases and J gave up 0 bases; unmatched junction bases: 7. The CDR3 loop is CASSSYSGRHQETQYF. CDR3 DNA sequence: TGTGCCAGCAGCTCGTATAGCGGGAGGCACCAAGAGACCCAGTACTTC.

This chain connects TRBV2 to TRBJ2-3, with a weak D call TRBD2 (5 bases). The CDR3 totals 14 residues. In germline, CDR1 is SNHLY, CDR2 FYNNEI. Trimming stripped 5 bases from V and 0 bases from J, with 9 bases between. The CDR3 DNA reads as TGTGCCAGCAGTAATAGGAGGAGCACAGATACGCAGTATTTT. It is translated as CASSNRRSTDTQYF. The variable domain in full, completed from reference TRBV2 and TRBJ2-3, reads EPEVTQTPSHQVTQMGQEVILRCVPISNHLYFYWYRQILGQKVEFLVSFYNNEISEKSEIFDDQFSVERPDGSNFTLKIRSTKLEDSAMYFCASSNRRSTDTQYFGPGTRLTVL.

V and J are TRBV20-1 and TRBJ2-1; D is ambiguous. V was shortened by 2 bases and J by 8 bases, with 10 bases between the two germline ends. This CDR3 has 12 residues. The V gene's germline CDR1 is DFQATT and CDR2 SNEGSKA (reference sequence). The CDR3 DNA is TGCAGTGCTAGAACCCCCCCCCATGAGCAGTTCTTC. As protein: CSARTPPHEQFF.

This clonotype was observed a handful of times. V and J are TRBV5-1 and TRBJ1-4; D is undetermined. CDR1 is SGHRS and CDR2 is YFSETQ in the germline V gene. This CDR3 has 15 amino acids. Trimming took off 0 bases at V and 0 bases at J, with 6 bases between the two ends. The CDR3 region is CASSLAAATNEKLFF. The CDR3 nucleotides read TGCGCCAGCAGCTTGGCGGCTGCAACTAATGAAAAACTGTTTTTT.

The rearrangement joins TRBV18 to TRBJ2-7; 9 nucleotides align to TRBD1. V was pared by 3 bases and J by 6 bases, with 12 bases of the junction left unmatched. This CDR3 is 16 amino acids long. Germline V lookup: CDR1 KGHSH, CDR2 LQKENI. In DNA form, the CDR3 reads TGTGCCAGCTCACCCTCTCAGTTACAGGGGGCGAGCGAGCAGTACTTC. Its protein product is CASSPSQLQGASEQYF.